This T cell receptor (beta chain) was retrieved from a study of T cells in Graves' hyperthyroidism and ophthalmopathy. In this sample, this clonotype turned up many times. The target antigen is unknown. The CDR3 regions of TCR beta were amplified from RNA transcripts. In the first-round RT-PCR of the TCR CDR3, the HTBI primer set was used. One entry per CDR3 protein, called by TCRdb with MiXCR from the multiplex PCR reads. The repertoire has 500,000 to 750,000 distinct CDR3 sequences, 46% of them found once; the top ten carry around 7.7%. Diagnoses rested on clinical symptoms, serum thyroxine and TRAb, thyroid ultrasound and orbital computed tomography. Study-wide results and caveats: Blood also carried most thyroid clonotypes expanded above 0.001. Ophthalmopathy, as predicted by the model, came a median roughly 6.5 months after the prediction.

The CDR3 is 13 residues long. Trimming removed 4 bases at V and 2 bases at J, with 8 bases between. Sequenced: peripheral blood or thyroid tissue (not recorded which). The sequence was obtained from a woman under 30 with Graves' hyperthyroidism. The V call is TRBV12-3 or TRBV12-4, the J call TRBJ1-2; D is uncertain. This CDR3 is CASSSFENYGYTF. The CDR3 DNA reads as TGTGCCAGCAGTTCGTTTGAGAACTATGGCTACACCTTC.